This T cell receptor beta chain came from a study of circulating and synovial CD4+ cells in juvenile arthritis. Libraries were prepared by immunoSEQ multiplex PCR; TCRdb keeps only in-frame clonotypes and omits some of them. The sample has approximately 31,000 clones, roughly 96% seen once. Germline CDR1 SNHLY, CDR2 FYNNEI. Between the trimmed V and J ends, which lost 1 base and 10 bases, there was a span of 14 bases. This CDR3 has 15 amino acids. To note about this clone: Other DNA sequences in this specimen translate into the identical CDR3.

This receptor was taken from a human donor with juvenile idiopathic arthritis. The chain combines TRBV2 with TRBJ1-6; tentatively, D is TRBD1 (6 bases). Sequencing used CD4+ T cells from blood. CDR3 nucleotides: TGTGCCAGCAGTGAAGACAGGGTTCCTAGCTCACCCCTCCACTTT. Translated: CASSEDRVPSSPLHF.